These 2 T cell receptor beta chains came from one sample sequenced in a study of CXCR3-negative and CXCR3-positive naive CD8 T cells (dated by TCRdb to between 2018 and 2020). Instrument used: NextSeq 550. The Human TCR Profiling Kit (MiLaboratory) was used to make UMI-labeled 5' RACE TRB cDNA libraries. With the reads reprocessed by TCRdb, a single entry stands for each CDR3 protein sequence and no DNA is reported. The sample's own table lists over 150,000 distinct CDR3 sequences. The ten largest clones add up to under 0.5% of the sample. The paper's findings and limits, for the study overall: TRB CDR3s from CXCR3-positive naive cells showed higher hydrophobicity (lower Kidera factor 4), lower energy, and higher strength and volume indices than CXCR3-negative naive cells.

No antigen has been identified for these receptors. The source material was naive CXCR3+ CD8+ T cells from blood. The cell subset or site label, read with the paper, signifies: CD45RO-CCR7+CD27+CD95- naive CD8+ T cells expressing CXCR3 (TNR3+). The receptors originated from a human donor in good health. Some clones in this sample may be carry-over from other donors' samples.

This chain connects TRBV12-3 or TRBV12-4 to TRBJ2-7; TCRdb's D call of TRBD1 is untestable without DNA. This CDR3 has 14 amino acids. This chain's CDR3 is CASSFPGQGHEQYF.

This chain connects TRBV6-7 to TRBJ1-5. TRBV6-7 qualifies as an ORF whose function is uncertain. The length of the CDR3 is 17 residues. The CDR3 spells CASSRSLEVNTNQPQHF.